This is a list of T cell receptor beta chains from one sample in a study of blood T cell repertoires in COVID-19. Sequenced by immunoSEQ multiplex PCR; TCRdb stores in-frame clones only, minus some. The sample records more than 150,000 clones, about four fifths being singletons. Sample: peripheral blood. Receptor source: a woman of 80 years or more with COVID-19, enrolled during active disease. CDR3s include the opening cysteine and the closing phenylalanine or tryptophan. A D gene is named only where the DNA matches it firmly. Only part of the rows carry a size: once, few, many, or a class if the clone is expanded.

>TRBJ1-1|NA|NA|TRBV30
CAWTGETEAFF
TGTGCCTGGACAGGGGAAACTGAAGCTTTCTTT
>TRBJ1-2|NA|NA|TRBV29-1
CSVTSGDGYTF
TGCAGCGTTACGAGCGGGGACGGCTACACCTTC
>TRBJ2-7|TRBD1|few|TRBV28
CASSDRPGQGNYEQYF
TGTGCCAGCAGCGACCGCCCGGGACAGGGCAATTACGAGCAGTACTTC
>TRBJ1-1|NA|NA|TRBV5-1
CASSLQSNTEAFF
TGCGCCAGCAGCTTACAGAGTAACACTGAAGCTTTCTTT
>TRBJ2-1|TRBD1|NA|TRBV7-6
CASSLMATGGNEQFF
TGTGCCAGCAGCTTAATGGCGACAGGGGGCAATGAGCAGTTCTTC
>TRBJ2-1|TRBD2|NA|TRBV5-1
CASSLGLAGDNEQFF
TGCGCCAGCAGCTTGGGGCTAGCGGGAGACAATGAGCAGTTCTTC
>TRBJ2-3|NA|few|TRBV27
CASSFLRALGADTQYF
TGTGCCAGCAGTTTCCTCAGGGCCCTAGGCGCAGATACGCAGTATTTT
>TRBJ2-7|TRBD1|NA|TRBV23-1
CASSQGDSQQYEQYF
TGCGCCAGCAGTCAAGGGGACAGCCAGCAATACGAGCAGTACTTC
>TRBJ2-2|TRBD2|NA|TRBV5-1
CASSTGLAGGPETGELFF
TGCGCCAGCAGCACGGGACTCGCGGGGGGGCCAGAGACCGGGGAGCTGTTTTTT
>TRBJ1-2|NA|NA|TRBV6-6
CASSYGQTNYGYTF
TGTGCCAGCAGTTACGGACAAACTAACTATGGCTACACCTTC
>TRBJ2-7|NA|NA|TRBV11-2
CASSLPLSYEQYF
TGTGCCAGCAGCTTACCCTTATCCTACGAGCAGTACTTC
>TRBJ2-1|TRBD2|NA|TRBV9
CASRGGAFSRDEQFF
TGTGCCAGCAGGGGAGGGGCTTTTAGTAGGGATGAGCAGTTCTTC
>TRBJ2-1|TRBD2|NA|TRBV5-5
CASSLEWGTSGAQVFF
TGTGCCAGCAGCTTGGAGTGGGGGACTAGCGGGGCCCAAGTGTTCTTC
>TRBJ1-2|TRBD1|NA|TRBV6-4
CASSDGGTGVLHGYTF
TGTGCCAGCAGTGACGGGGGGACAGGGGTCCTGCATGGCTACACCTTC
>TRBJ1-4|NA|NA|TRBV27
CASSSGPPRELFF
TGTGCCAGCAGTTCCGGCCCCCCTCGGGAACTGTTTTTT
>TRBJ1-2|TRBD1|NA|TRBV10-1
CASGGQGAWNGYTF
TGCGCCAGCGGGGGACAGGGGGCATGGAATGGCTACACCTTC
>TRBJ1-1|NA|NA|TRBV23-1
CASSQPQESRVEDTEAFF
TGCGCCAGCAGTCAACCCCAAGAGAGCAGGGTCGAAGACACTGAAGCTTTCTTT
>TRBJ1-5|NA|NA|TRBV10-1
CASNSGMRPQHF
TGCGCCAGCAACAGCGGCATGAGGCCCCAGCATTTT
>TRBJ2-5|TRBD2|few|TRBV27
CASSFPGGAQYF
TGTGCCAGCAGTTTCCCGGGGGGGGCCCAGTACTTC
>TRBJ1-2|NA|NA|TRBV19
CASSAAAPPNYGYTF
TGTGCCAGTTCTGCTGCGGCGCCTCCTAACTATGGCTACACCTTC
>TRBJ2-1|TRBD2|NA|TRBV28
CASSLVLAGGPDEQFF
TGTGCCAGCAGTTTAGTACTAGCGGGAGGGCCCGATGAGCAGTTCTTC
>TRBJ2-7|TRBD2|NA|TRBV28
CASSHSAPGLGDEQYF
TGTGCCAGCAGCCATTCGGCCCCGGGACTAGGAGACGAGCAGTACTTC
>TRBJ2-1|NA|NA|TRBV7-9
CASSLGTEGEQFF
TGTGCCAGCAGCCTCGGGACTGAGGGTGAGCAGTTCTTC
>TRBJ2-1|TRBD1|NA|TRBV4-1
CASSQDRGTGRNEQFF
TGCGCCAGCAGCCAAGATAGGGGGACAGGTAGGAATGAGCAGTTCTTC
>TRBJ2-3|TRBD2|NA|TRBV28
CATGSLREGHGDTQYF
TGTGCCACCGGGAGTTTGCGGGAGGGCCATGGAGATACGCAGTATTTT
>TRBJ1-4|NA|NA|TRBV5-4
CASSFRVAGNEKLFF
TGTGCCAGCAGCTTTAGGGTGGCGGGGAATGAAAAACTGTTTTTT
>TRBJ2-7|NA|NA|TRBV3-1/TRBV3-2
CASSQGSLSSYEQYF
TGTGCCAGCAGCCAAGGGTCTCTGAGCTCCTACGAGCAGTACTTC
>TRBJ2-1|NA|once|TRBV12-3/TRBV12-4
CASTPHPDNEQFF
TGTGCCAGCACCCCACATCCTGACAATGAGCAGTTCTTC
>TRBJ1-5|NA|NA|TRBV2
CASSDISNQPQHF
TGTGCCAGCAGTGACATTAGCAATCAGCCCCAGCATTTT
>TRBJ1-2|NA|NA|TRBV5-1
CASSSERPDYGGYTF
TGCGCCAGCAGCTCGGAGCGACCAGATTACGGTGGCTACACCTTC
>TRBJ1-3|TRBD1|NA|TRBV3-1/TRBV3-2
CASSPGQGKTGGNTIYF
TGTGCCAGCAGCCCCGGACAGGGGAAGACTGGTGGAAACACCATATATTTT
>TRBJ2-2|TRBD1|NA|TRBV29-1
CSVPTGQNTGELFF
TGCAGCGTTCCGACAGGGCAGAACACCGGGGAGCTGTTTTTT
>TRBJ2-7|NA|NA|TRBV29-1
CSVEDGRGYEQYF
TGCAGCGTTGAAGATGGAAGAGGGTACGAGCAGTACTTC
>TRBJ2-3|NA|once|TRBV5-4
CASSLGRDPSTDTQYF
TGTGCCAGCAGCTTGGGGCGGGACCCAAGCACAGATACGCAGTATTTT
>TRBJ2-7|NA|NA|TRBV28
CASSPPVTYEQYF
TGTGCCAGCAGCCCCCCGGTTACCTACGAGCAGTACTTC
>TRBJ1-3|NA|NA|TRBV23-1
CASSQRVHRPTSGNTIYF
TGCGCCAGCAGTCAAAGAGTACACAGGCCCACCTCTGGAAACACCATATATTTT
>TRBJ1-5|NA|NA|TRBV24-1
CATSEGGFQPQHF
TGTGCCACCAGTGAAGGGGGATTTCAGCCCCAGCATTTT
>TRBJ2-4|TRBD2|NA|TRBV30
CAWTPGLLKNIQYF
TGTGCCTGGACACCGGGACTATTAAAAAACATTCAGTACTTC
>TRBJ1-5|TRBD1|NA|TRBV3-1/TRBV3-2
CASSQEGRTGVLYSNQPQHF
TGTGCCAGCAGCCAAGAAGGGCGGACAGGGGTGTTGTACAGCAATCAGCCCCAGCATTTT
>TRBJ1-4|TRBD1|NA|TRBV5-4
CASSFQGATNEKLFF
TGTGCCAGCAGCTTCCAGGGGGCAACTAATGAAAAACTGTTTTTT
>TRBJ1-5|TRBD1|once|TRBV6-2/TRBV6-3
CASSRQGSNQPQHF
TGTGCCAGCAGCCGACAGGGGAGCAATCAGCCCCAGCATTTT
>TRBJ1-1|NA|NA|TRBV5-1
CASRKEPQNTEAFF
TGCGCCAGCAGGAAGGAGCCTCAGAACACTGAAGCTTTCTTT
>TRBJ2-7|TRBD1|NA|TRBV6-5
CASGRGDRAHEQYF
TGTGCCAGCGGCCGGGGGGACAGGGCCCACGAGCAGTACTTC
>TRBJ2-2|TRBD2|NA|TRBV6-2/TRBV6-3
CASSRLTSGGAGGELFF
TGTGCCAGCAGCCGCCTAACTAGCGGGGGGGCCGGCGGGGAGCTGTTTTTT
>TRBJ2-7|NA|NA|TRBV28
CASSSLSYEQYF
TGTGCCAGCAGTTCCCTCTCCTACGAGCAGTACTTC
>TRBJ1-2|TRBD1|NA|TRBV2
CASSGQGVGGYTF
TGTGCCAGCAGTGGACAGGGGGTAGGCGGCTACACCTTC